Here is one T cell receptor (beta chain) with its context. This clonotype was counted ten times or more. The antigen this receptor binds is unknown. No quality values exist for individual bases; no much larger clone is one base distant. This sample was included in a study of T cells in Graves' hyperthyroidism and ophthalmopathy (dated by TCRdb to the late 2010s). Notes on the research overall: Peripheral blood samples were taken at the time of initial diagnosis, prior to any treatment. TCR V-J signatures able to tell the groups apart were searched for in a discovery cohort of approximately 95 patients, of whom more than 40 had Graves' ophthalmopathy and about 60 had stable Graves' hyperthyroidism. Prospective prediction of ophthalmopathy was tested in an independent validation cohort consisting of some 19 hyperthyroidism patients and more than 15 patients who later progressed to ophthalmopathy. The approximately 90 discovery patients were divided at random into training and test sets in a 7:3 ratio. In about six Graves' hyperthyroidism patients, the study also compared T-cell repertoires from thyroid tissue with T-cell repertoires from blood. Following sampling, methimazole starting at 30 mg daily was given to hyperthyroidism patients, and high-dose intravenous methylprednisolone was given to ophthalmopathy patients. According to the paper, TCR Vbeta CDR3 sequencing was carried out on about 140 peripheral blood samples, which came from under 50 ophthalmopathy, around 75 hyperthyroidism and roughly 17 progressor patients. Overall study outcomes, separate from this receptor: No statistical method was used to set the sample size in advance, and investigators knew the group allocation. During validation, the model predicted progression to ophthalmopathy a median of about 5.9 months ahead of onset, with roughly 65% sensitivity and under 85% specificity. A model built on a 13 V-J signature distinguished ophthalmopathy from stable hyperthyroidism, reaching around 88% sensitivity and around 81% specificity in cross-validation and 80%/75% in testing. Most expanded thyroid clonotypes (frequency above 0.001) were also found in blood, which suggests that blood repertoires may mirror thyroid immune responses.

The TCR beta CDR3 regions were amplified from RNA transcripts. A first-round RT-PCR of the TCR CDR3 used the HTBI primer set with the Qiagen OneStep RT-PCR kit. A second multiplex PCR round built the libraries, followed by size selection and purification. Libraries were sequenced paired-end with 100 bp reads on an Illumina HiSeq2000. The paper's processing steps were these. SOAPnuke was used to process the raw data, with reads discarded if the reads contained adapters or uncalled bases, had a mean Phred below 15, or lacked an exact constant-primer or identifier match. High-quality paired reads were merged with COPE v1.2.5, and unique nucleotide sequences were defined as clonotypes. Clonotypes were aligned to IMGT TRBV, TRBD and TRBJ reference segments using MiTCR v1.1. The analysis was restricted to V-J combinations with a frequency above 0.0001, which together covered 98% to 99.2% of the repertoires. The TCS score was defined as F50 (clonal expansion) divided by E x V (chaos), with BLOSUM62-based TCRdist calculated between CDR3 peptides within each V-J. Welch's t-statistics and random forest reduced approximately 520 V-J features to 10 to 15, which were used in a naive Bayes classifier (R e1071). The raw public reads went through TCRdb reprocessing: fastp at Q25, MiXCR clone calling, in-frame beta chains kept. Each record represents a unique CDR3 protein, reported with the most common genes and DNA among its rows. The V and J calls come from TCRdb's annotation, not from the publication. The sample contains hundreds of thousands of distinct CDR3 sequences, roughly 19% of them found a single time. The ten largest clonotypes hold around 4% of the sample.

Measured from the cysteine to the phenylalanine, the CDR3 is 15 residues long. Only CDR3 DNA is held: 45 bases, read in frame from base 1. At the junction V is shortened by 2 bases and J by 6 bases; bases outside the gene matches: 5. CDR1 DFQATT and CDR2 SNEGSKA are derived from the germline V gene (reference sequence). Stable Graves' hyperthyroidism was defined as no progression to ophthalmopathy during 18 months of follow-up. Hyperthyroidism patients were newly diagnosed, had a disease duration of under 2 months, and were aged 18 to 65 years. Patients with uncontrolled infections, other autoimmune diseases, pregnancy or lactation were excluded. Clinical symptoms, serum thyroxine and TRAb, thyroid ultrasound, and orbital computed tomography formed the basis for the diagnoses. PBMCs were isolated from about 10 ml of fresh peripheral blood by Ficoll-Paque density gradient centrifugation. Trizol reagent was used to extract total RNA, and RNA quality was then checked on an Agilent 2100 Bioanalyzer.

The clonotype comes from a woman younger than 30 with Graves' hyperthyroidism. The sequencing input was blood. This chain joins TRBV20-1 to TRBJ1-5; 12 central bases correspond to TRBD1. The CDR3: CSARSGQGATQPQHF. The nucleotides read TGCAGTGCTAGATCGGGACAGGGGGCAACTCAGCCCCAGCATTTT.